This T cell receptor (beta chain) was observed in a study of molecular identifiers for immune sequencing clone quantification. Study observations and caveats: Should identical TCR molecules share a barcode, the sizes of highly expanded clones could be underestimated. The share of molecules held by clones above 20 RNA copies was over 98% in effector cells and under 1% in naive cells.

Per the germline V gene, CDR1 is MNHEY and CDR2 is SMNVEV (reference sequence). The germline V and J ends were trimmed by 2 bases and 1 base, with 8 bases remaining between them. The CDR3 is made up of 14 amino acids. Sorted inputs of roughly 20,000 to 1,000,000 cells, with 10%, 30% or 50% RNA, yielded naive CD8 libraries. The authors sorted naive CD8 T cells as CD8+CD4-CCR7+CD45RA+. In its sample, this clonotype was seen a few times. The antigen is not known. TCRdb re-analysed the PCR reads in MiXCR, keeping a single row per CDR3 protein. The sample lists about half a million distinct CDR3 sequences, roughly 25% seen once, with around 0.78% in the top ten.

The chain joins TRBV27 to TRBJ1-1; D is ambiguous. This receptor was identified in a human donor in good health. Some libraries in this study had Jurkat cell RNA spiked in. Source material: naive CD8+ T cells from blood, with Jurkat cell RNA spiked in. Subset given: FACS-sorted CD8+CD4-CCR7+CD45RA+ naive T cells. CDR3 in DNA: TGTGCCAGCAGTTTAATTGGCAGGAACACTGAAGCTTTCTTT. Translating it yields CASSLIGRNTEAFF.